These 11 T cell receptor beta chains were all obtained from the same sample, sequenced in a study of T cell changes during pregnancy in multiple sclerosis (dated by TCRdb to about 2019). Library preparation used the immunoSEQ multiplex PCR assay. TCRdb limited this immuneACCESS table to in-frame rearrangements with V and J called. A share of clones is missing; checked studies link under half to unresolved V genes, and the rest is unexplained. For this sample the table gives about 43,000 clones, of which roughly 88% were detected only once. The ten largest clonotypes hold 4.7% of the sample. This specimen was peripheral blood, taken in the second trimester of pregnancy. The receptors derive from a female donor in good health, enrolled as a control in a pregnancy study.

V gene TRBV9 combines with J gene TRBJ2-2, with 10 positions matching TRBD1. The CDR3 consists of 17 residues. Germline CDR1 is SGDLS and CDR2 is YYNGEE. V lost 0 bases to trimming and J lost 4 bases; unmatched junction nucleotides: 6. The CDR3 bases are TGTGCCAGCAGCGTAGACGGGACAGGGGTGTTCACCGGGGAGCTGTTTTTT. It encodes CASSVDGTGVFTGELFF.

This rearrangement joins TRBV2 to TRBJ2-2; 8 bases are a match to TRBD2. V dropped 4 bases and J dropped 5; count of bases not matched to a gene: 6. CDR3 length: 15 residues. The germline V gene encodes CDR1 SNHLY and CDR2 FYNNEI. CDR3 DNA: TGTGCCAGCAGTGTAGCAGCGGGGGTGACCGGGGAGCTGTTTTTT. Translated: CASSVAAGVTGELFF. The full variable domain, with the rest looked up from reference TRBV2 and TRBJ2-2, is EPEVTQTPSHQVTQMGQEVILRCVPISNHLYFYWYRQILGQKVEFLVSFYNNEISEKSEIFDDQFSVERPDGSNFTLKIRSTKLEDSAMYFCASSVAAGVTGELFFGEGSRLTVL.

V is TRBV27 and J is TRBJ2-1, with 12 bases matching TRBD2. With 5 bases clipped from V and 9 bases from J, the junction kept 5 bases outside the gene matches. Germline V gene lookup returns CDR1 MNHEY and CDR2 SMNVEV (reference sequence). CDR3 size: 14 residues. The CDR3 loop is CASSPRGLAGEQFF. The CDR3 region has the DNA TGTGCCAGCAGTCCCCGGGGACTAGCGGGTGAGCAGTTCTTC.

The V call is TRBV14, the J call TRBJ1-3; D is perhaps TRBD1 (6 bases). CDR1 is SGHDN, CDR2 FVKESK, per germline. The CDR3 length is 16 residues. The V gene lost 3 bases and the J gene lost 0 bases, with 12 bases spanning the gap. Here the CDR3 reads CASSHRGYSSGNTIYF. CDR3 bases: TGTGCCAGCAGCCACAGGGGCTACAGCTCTGGAAACACCATATATTTT.

The CDR3 DNA reads as TGCGCCAGCAGCCAAGATACGGGGGAAAGCACAGATACGCAGTATTTT. Its translation is CASSQDTGESTDTQYF. The chain has TRBV4-3 and TRBJ2-3; D is possibly TRBD2 (6 bases). The CDR3 is made up of 16 amino acids. Germline values: CDR1 LGHNA, CDR2 YSLEER. Between the trimmed V and J ends, which lost 0 bases and 0 bases, there was a span of 10 bases.

The rearrangement links TRBV5-4 to TRBJ2-1; D might be TRBD2 (6 bases). Germline values: CDR1 SGHNT, CDR2 YYREEE (reference sequence). CDR3 length: 17 amino acids. V was cut by 0 bases and J by 0 bases, with 13 bases left in between. CDR3 nucleotides: TGTGCCAGCAGCTTGGGGTCCAAGGGAGGCTCCTACAATGAGCAGTTCTTC. Its protein is CASSLGSKGGSYNEQFF.

This rearrangement joins TRBV19 to TRBJ2-6; D is unclear. CDR3 length: 15 residues. Deletions cut 3 bases from V and 0 bases from J, with 6 bases between. Looked up from germline, CDR1 is LNHDA and CDR2 is SQIVND (reference sequence). CDR3: CASSIADSGANVLTF. In DNA form, the CDR3 reads TGTGCCAGTAGTATTGCGGACTCTGGGGCCAACGTCCTGACTTTC.

The chain combines TRBV12-5 with TRBJ2-7, with TRBD1 identical over 7 bases. CDR1 and CDR2 (germline): LGHNT, FRNRAP. The CDR3 length is 16 residues. The V gene end was trimmed by 2 bases and the J gene end by 7 bases; junction bases not matched to a gene: 14. In nucleotides, the CDR3 is TGTGCTAGTGGTTTGAGGTTGGGACAGACTATTGAGGAGCAGTACTTC. Translating gives CASGLRLGQTIEEQYF.

J is TRBJ1-4 and V is TRBV6-1; D is uncertain. V lost 4 bases to trimming and J lost 1 base, with 7 bases between them. The CDR3 length is 14 residues. The V gene's germline CDR1 is MNHNS and CDR2 SASEGT. The CDR3 sequence is CASSGHLTNEKLFF. The CDR3 DNA is TGTGCCAGCAGTGGACACTTAACTAATGAAAAACTGTTTTTT.

This chain joins TRBV4-2 and TRBJ2-5; 9 bases are shared with TRBD2. The CDR3 has 15 residues. The germline CDR1 and CDR2 sequences are LGHNA and YNFKEQ. Germline trimming cut 3 bases from V and 1 base from J; bases unmatched to any gene: 3. The CDR3 sequence is CASSQVTSGQETQYF. CDR3 coding DNA: TGTGCCAGCAGCCAGGTGACTAGCGGCCAAGAGACCCAGTACTTC.

J is TRBJ2-1 and V is TRBV5-6; TRBD2 agrees at 7 bases. The CDR3 is made up of 11 amino acids. Germline V gives CDR1 SGHDT, CDR2 YYEEEE. V dropped 4 bases and J dropped 15; count of bases not matched to a gene: 7. CDR3 loop: CASSRGLVSFF. The CDR3 coding sequence is TGTGCCAGCAGCCGCGGACTAGTGTCGTTCTTC.